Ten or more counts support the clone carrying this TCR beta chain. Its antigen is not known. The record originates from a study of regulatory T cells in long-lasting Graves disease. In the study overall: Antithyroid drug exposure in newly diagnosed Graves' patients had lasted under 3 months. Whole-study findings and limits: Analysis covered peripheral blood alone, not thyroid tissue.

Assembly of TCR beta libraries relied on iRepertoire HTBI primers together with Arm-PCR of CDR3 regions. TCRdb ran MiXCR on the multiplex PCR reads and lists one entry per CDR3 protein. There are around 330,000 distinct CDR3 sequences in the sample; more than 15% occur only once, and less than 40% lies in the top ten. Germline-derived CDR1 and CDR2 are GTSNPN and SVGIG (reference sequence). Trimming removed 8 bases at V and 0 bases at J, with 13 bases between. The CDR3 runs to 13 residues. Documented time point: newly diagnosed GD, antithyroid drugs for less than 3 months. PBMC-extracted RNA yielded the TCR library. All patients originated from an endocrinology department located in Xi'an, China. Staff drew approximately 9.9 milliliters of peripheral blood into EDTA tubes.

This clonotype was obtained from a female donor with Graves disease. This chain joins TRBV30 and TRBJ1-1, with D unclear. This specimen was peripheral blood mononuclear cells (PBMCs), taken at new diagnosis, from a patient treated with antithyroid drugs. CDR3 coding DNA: TGTGCCCTTAGAACAGTCATGAACACTGAAGCTTTCTTT. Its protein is CALRTVMNTEAFF.